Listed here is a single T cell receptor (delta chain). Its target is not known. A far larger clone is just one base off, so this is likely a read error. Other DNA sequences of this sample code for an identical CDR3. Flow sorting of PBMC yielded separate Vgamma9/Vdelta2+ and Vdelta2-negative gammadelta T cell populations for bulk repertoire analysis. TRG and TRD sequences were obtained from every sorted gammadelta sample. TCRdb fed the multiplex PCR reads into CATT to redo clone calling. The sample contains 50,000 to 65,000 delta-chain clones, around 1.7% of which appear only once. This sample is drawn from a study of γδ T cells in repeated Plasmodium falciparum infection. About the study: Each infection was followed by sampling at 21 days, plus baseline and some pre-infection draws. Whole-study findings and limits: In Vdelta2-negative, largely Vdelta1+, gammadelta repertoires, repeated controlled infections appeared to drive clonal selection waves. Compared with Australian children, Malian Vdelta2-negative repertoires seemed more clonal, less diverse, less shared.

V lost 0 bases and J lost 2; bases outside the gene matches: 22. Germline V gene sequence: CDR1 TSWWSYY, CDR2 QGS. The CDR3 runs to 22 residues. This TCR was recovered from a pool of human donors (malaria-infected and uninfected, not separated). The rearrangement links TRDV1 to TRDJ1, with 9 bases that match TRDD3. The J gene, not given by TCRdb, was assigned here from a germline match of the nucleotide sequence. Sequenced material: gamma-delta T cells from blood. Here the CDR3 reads CALGELKASLAGGFTCTDKLIF. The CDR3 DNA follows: TGTGCTCTTGGGGAACTAAAGGCCTCCTTGGCTGGGGGATTCACCTGTACCGATAAACTCATCTTT.